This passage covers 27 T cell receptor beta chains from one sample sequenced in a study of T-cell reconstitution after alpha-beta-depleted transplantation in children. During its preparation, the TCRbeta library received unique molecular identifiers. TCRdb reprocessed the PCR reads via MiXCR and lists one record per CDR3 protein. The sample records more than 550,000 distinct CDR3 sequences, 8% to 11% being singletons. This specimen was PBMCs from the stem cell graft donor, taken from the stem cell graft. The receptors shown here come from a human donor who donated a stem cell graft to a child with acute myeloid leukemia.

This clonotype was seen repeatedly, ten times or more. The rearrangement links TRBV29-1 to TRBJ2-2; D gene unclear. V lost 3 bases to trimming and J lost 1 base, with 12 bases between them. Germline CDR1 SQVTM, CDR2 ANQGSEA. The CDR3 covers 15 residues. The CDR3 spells CSVDPGRLNTGELFF. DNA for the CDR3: TGCAGCGTTGATCCCGGACGGTTGAACACCGGGGAGCTGTTTTTT.

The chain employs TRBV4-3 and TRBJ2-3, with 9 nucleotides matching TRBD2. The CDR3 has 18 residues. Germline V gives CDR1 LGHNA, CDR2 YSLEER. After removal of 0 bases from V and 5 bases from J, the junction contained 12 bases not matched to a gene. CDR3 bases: TGCGCCAGCAGCCAAGATTACGGAGCGGGAGGTCAACGAGATACGCAGTATTTT. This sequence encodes CASSQDYGAGGQRDTQYF.

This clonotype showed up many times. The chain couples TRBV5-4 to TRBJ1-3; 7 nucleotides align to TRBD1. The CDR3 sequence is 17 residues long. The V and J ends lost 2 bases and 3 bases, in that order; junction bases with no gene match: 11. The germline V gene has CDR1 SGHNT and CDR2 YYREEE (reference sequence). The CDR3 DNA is TGTGCCAGCAGCTTATCAGAACAGGGGAGGTTTGGAAACACCATATATTTT. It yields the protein CASSLSEQGRFGNTIYF.

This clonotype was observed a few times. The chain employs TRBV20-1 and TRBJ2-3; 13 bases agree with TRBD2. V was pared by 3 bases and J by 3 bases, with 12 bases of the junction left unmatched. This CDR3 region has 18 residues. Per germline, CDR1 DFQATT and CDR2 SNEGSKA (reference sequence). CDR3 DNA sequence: TGCAGTGCTAGGACTTTTACCGGGACTAGCGGGAAAACAGATACGCAGTATTTT. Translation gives CSARTFTGTSGKTDTQYF.

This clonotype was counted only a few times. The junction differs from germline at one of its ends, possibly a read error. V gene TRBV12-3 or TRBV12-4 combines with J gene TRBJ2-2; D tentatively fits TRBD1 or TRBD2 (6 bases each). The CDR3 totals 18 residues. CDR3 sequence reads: CASSLRGTGTLNTGELFF. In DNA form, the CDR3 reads TGTGCAAGCAGTCTGAGGGGGACCGGGACTCTGAACACCGGGGAGCTGTTTTTT.

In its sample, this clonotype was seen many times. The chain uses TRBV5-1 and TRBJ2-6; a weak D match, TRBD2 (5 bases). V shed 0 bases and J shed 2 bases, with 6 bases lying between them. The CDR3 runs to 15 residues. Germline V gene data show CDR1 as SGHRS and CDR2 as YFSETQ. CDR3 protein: CASSLEGAGANVLTF. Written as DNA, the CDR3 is TGCGCCAGCAGCTTGGAGGGAGCTGGGGCCAACGTCCTGACTTTC.

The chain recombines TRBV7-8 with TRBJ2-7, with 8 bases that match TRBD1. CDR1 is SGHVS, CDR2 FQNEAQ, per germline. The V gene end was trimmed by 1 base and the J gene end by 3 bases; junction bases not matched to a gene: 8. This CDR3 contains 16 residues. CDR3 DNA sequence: TGTGCCAGCAGCTTAGGGCTCCCAACAGGGGGCTACGAGCAGTACTTC. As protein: CASSLGLPTGGYEQYF.

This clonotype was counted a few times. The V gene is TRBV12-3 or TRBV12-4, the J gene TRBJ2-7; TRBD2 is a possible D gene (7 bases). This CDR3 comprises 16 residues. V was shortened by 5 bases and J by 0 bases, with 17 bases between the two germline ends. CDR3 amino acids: CASSLLAGASSYEQYF. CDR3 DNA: TGTGCCAGCAGTCTCCTCGCGGGGGCGAGCTCCTACGAGCAGTACTTC.

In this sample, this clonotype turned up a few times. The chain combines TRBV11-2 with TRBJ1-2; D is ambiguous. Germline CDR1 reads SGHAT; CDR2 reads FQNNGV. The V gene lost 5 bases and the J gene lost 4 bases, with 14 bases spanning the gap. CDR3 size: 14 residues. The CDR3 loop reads CASSIDGAGYGYTF. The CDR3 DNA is TGTGCCAGCAGCATTGACGGTGCGGGCTATGGCTACACCTTC.

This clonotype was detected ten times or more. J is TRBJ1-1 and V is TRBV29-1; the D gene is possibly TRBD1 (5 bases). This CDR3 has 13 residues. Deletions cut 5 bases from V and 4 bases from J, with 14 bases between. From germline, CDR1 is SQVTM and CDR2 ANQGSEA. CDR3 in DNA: TGCAGCGTTCAACAGGAGATCTCCACTGAAGCTTTCTTT. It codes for CSVQQEISTEAFF.

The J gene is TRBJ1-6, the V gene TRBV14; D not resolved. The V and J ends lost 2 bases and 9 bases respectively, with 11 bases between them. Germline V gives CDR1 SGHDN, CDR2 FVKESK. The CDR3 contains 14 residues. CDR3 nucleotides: TGTGCCAGCAGCCAAAGAAGCGGTGGTTCACCCCTCCACTTT. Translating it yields CASSQRSGGSPLHF.

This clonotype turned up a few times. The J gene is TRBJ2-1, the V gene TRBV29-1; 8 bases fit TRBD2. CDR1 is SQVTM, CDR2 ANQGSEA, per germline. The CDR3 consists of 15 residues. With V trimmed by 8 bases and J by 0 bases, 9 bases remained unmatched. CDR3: CSKRLSGSSYNEQFF. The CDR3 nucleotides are TGCAGCAAGCGACTGAGCGGGAGCTCCTACAATGAGCAGTTCTTC.

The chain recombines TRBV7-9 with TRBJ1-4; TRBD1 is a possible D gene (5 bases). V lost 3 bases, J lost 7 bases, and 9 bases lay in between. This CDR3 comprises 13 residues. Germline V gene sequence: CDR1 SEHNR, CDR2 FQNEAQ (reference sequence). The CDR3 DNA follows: TGTGCCAGCAGCTTCCAGGGCGGTGAAAAACTGTTTTTT. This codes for CASSFQGGEKLFF.

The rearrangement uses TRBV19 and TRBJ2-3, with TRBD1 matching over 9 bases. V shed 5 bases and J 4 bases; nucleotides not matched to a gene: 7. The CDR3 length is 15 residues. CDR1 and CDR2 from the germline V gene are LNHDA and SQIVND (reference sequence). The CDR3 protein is CASSLRGQGADTQYF. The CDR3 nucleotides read TGTGCCAGTAGTCTCAGGGGACAGGGTGCAGATACGCAGTATTTT.

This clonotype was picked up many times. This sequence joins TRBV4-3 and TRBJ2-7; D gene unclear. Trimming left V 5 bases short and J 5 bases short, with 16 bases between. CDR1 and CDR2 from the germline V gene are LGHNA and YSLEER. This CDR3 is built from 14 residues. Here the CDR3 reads CASSSRLAVHEQYF. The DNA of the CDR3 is TGCGCCAGCAGCTCCCGGTTAGCTGTCCACGAGCAGTACTTC.

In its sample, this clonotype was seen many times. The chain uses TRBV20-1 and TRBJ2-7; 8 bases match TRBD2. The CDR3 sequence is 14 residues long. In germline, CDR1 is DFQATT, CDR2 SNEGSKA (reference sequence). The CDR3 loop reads CSLPSGGTGGEQYF. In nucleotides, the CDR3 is TGCAGCCTTCCCTCGGGGGGGACGGGAGGCGAGCAGTACTTC.

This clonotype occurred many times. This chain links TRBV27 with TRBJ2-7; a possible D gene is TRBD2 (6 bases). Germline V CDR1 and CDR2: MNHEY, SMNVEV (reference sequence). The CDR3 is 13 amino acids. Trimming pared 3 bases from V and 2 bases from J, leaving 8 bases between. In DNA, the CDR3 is TGTGCCAGCAGTTTTCGGGAGACCTACGAGCAGTACTTC. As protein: CASSFRETYEQYF.

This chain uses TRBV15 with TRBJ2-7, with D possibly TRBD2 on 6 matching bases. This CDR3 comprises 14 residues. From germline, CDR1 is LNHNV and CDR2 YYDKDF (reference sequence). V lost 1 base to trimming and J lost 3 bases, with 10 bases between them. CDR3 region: CATSRGGVGYEQYF. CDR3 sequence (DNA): TGTGCCACCAGCAGAGGGGGGGTCGGCTACGAGCAGTACTTC.

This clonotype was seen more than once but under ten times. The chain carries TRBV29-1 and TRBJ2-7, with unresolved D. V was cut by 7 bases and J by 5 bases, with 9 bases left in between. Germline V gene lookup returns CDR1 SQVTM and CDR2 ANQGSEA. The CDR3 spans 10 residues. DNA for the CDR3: TGCAGCGCTTCCTCAGACGAGCAGTACTTC. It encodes CSASSDEQYF.

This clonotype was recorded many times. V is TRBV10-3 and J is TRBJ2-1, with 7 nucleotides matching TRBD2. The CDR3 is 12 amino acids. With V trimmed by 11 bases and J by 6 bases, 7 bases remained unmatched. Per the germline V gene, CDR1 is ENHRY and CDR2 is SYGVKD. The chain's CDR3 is CAVRGGGNEQFF. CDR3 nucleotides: TGTGCCGTGCGGGGCGGGGGCAATGAGCAGTTCTTC.

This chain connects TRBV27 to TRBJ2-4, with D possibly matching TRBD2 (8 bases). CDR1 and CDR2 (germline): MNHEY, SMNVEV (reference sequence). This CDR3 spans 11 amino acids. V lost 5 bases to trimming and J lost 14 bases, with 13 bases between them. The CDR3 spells CASSREGAKYF. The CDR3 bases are TGTGCCAGCAGTCGGGAGGGGGCGAAGTACTTC.

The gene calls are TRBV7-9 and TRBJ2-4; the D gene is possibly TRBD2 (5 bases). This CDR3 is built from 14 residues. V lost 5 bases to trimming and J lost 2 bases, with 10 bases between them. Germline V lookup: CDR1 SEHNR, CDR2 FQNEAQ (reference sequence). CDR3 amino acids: CASSRAETKNIQYF. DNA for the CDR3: TGTGCCAGCAGCCGAGCGGAAACCAAAAACATTCAGTACTTC.

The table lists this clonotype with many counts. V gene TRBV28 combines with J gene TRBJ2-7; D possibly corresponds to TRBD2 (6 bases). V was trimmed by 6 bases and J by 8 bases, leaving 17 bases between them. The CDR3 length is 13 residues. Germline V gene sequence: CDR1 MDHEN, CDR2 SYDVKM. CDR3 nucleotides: TGTGCCAGCAGACTAGCTGCTTCTTGGAAGCAGTACTTC. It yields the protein CASRLAASWKQYF.

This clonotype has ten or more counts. The CDR3 loop is CATSEQVSTVYGYTF. CDR3 DNA sequence: TGTGCCACCAGCGAACAGGTGTCCACTGTCTATGGCTACACCTTC. The gene calls are TRBV15 and TRBJ1-2, with D maybe TRBD1 (5 bases). The germline CDR1 and CDR2 sequences are LNHNV and YYDKDF (reference sequence). The CDR3 length is 15 residues. The ends were cut back, 5 bases at V and 4 bases at J, with 17 bases in the middle.

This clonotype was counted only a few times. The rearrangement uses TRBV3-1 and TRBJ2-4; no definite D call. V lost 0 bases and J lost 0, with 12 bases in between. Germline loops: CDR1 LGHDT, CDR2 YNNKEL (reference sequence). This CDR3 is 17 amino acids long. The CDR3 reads CASSQDFGVLAKNIQYF. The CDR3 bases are TGTGCCAGCAGCCAAGATTTCGGCGTACTAGCCAAAAACATTCAGTACTTC.

The CDR3 nucleotides read TGTGCCAGCAGCGCCCCAGGGGAAGGCACTGAAGCTTTCTTT. This encodes CASSAPGEGTEAFF. This chain uses TRBV28 with TRBJ1-1, with a weak D call TRBD1 (6 bases). This CDR3 is 14 amino acids long. V lost 6 bases and J 4 bases, leaving 15 bases between the germline ends. CDR1 MDHEN and CDR2 SYDVKM come from the germline V gene. Based on the CDR3 plus reference TRBV28 and TRBJ1-1, the full variable domain is DVKVTQSSRYLVKRTGEKVFLECVQDMDHENMFWYRQDPGLGLRLIYFSYDVKMKEKGDIPEGYSVSREKKERFSLILESASTNQTSMYLCASSAPGEGTEAFFGQGTRLTVV.

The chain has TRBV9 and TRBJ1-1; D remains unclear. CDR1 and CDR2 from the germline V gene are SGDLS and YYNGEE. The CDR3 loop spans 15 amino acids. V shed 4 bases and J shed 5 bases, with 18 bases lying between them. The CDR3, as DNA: TGTGCCAGCAGCCCGGCAACCGGGTTCGTGACTGAAGCTTTCTTT. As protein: CASSPATGFVTEAFF. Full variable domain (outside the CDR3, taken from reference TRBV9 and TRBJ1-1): DSGVTQTPKHLITATGQRVTLRCSPRSGDLSVYWYQQSLDQGLQFLIQYYNGEERAKGNILERFSAQQFPDLHSELNLSSLELGDSALYFCASSPATGFVTEAFFGQGTRLTVV.